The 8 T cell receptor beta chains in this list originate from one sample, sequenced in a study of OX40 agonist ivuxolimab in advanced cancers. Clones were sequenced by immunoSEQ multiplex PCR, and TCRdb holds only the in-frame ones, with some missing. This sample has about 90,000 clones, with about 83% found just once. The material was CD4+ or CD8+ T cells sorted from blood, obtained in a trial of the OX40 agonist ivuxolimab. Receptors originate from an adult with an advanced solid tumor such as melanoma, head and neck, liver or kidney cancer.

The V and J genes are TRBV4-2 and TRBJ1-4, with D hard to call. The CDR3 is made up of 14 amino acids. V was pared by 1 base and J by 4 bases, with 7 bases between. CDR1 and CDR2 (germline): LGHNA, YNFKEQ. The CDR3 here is CASSQGAINEKLFF. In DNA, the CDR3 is TGTGCCAGCAGCCAAGGAGCCATTAATGAAAAACTGTTTTTT.

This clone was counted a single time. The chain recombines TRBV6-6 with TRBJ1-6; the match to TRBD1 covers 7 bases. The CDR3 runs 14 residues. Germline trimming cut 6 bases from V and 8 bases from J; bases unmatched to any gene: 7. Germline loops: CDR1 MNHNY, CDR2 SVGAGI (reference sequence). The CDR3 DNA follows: TGTGCCAGCAGCCCAGGGGGTATAGATTCACCCCTCCACTTT. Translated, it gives CASSPGGIDSPLHF.

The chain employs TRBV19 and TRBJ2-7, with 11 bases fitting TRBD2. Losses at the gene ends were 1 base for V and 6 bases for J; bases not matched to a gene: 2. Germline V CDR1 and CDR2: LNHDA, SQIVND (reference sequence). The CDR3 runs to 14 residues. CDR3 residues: CASSIVTSGSEQYF. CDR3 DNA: TGTGCCAGTAGTATAGTCACTAGCGGGAGCGAGCAGTACTTC.

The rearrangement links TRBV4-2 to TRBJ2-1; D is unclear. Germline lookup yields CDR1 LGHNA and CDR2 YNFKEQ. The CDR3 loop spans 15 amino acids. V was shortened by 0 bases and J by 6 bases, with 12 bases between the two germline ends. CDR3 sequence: CASSQEGELTNEQFF. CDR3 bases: TGTGCCAGCAGCCAAGAAGGAGAACTCACCAATGAGCAGTTCTTC.

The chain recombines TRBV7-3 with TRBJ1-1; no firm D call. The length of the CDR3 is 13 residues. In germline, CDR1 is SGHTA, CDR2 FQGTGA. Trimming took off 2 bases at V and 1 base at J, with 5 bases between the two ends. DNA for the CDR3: TGTGCCAGCAGCTTAGCGAGGAACACTGAAGCTTTCTTT. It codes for CASSLARNTEAFF.

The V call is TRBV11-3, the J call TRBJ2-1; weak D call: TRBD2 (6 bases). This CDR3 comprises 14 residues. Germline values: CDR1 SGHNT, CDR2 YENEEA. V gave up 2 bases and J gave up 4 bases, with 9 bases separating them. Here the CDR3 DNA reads TGTGCCAGCAGCTTAAGAGGGAGGTACAATGAGCAGTTCTTC. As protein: CASSLRGRYNEQFF.

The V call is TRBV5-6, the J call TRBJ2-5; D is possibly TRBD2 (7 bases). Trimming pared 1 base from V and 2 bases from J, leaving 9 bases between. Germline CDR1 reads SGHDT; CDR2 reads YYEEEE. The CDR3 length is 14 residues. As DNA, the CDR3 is TGTGCCAGCAGCTTGAGGGGGGGTCAAGAGACCCAGTACTTC. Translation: CASSLRGGQETQYF. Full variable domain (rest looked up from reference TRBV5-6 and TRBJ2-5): DAGVTQSPTHLIKTRGQQVTLRCSPKSGHDTVSWYQQALGQGPQFIFQYYEEEERQRGNFPDRFSGHQFPNYSSELNVNALLLGDSALYLCASSLRGGQETQYFGPGTRLLVL.

DNA for the CDR3: TGTGCCAGCAGTTACCTGGGACAGGGGAACACCGGGGAGCTGTTTTTT. Its translation: CASSYLGQGNTGELFF. V usage is TRBV6-5 and J usage is TRBJ2-2; 9 positions match TRBD1. The CDR3 consists of 16 residues. With V trimmed by 2 bases and J by 1 base, 2 bases remained unmatched. Germline V gene lookup returns CDR1 MNHEY and CDR2 SVGAGI.